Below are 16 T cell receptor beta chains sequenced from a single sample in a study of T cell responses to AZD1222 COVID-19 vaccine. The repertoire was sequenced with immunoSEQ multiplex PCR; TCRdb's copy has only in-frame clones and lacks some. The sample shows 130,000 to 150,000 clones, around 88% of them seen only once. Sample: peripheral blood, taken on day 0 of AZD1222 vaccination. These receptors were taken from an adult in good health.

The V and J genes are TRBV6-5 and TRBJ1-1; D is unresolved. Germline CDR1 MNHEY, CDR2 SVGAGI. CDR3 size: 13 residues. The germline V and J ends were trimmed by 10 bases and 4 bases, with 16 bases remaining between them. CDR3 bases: TGTGCCATCTCCCCGGGCTTTGGCACTGAAGCTTTCTTT. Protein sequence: CAISPGFGTEAFF.

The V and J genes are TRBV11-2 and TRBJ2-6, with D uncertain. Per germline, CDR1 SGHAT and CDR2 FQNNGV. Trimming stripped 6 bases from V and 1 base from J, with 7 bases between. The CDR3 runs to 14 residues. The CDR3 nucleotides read TGTGCCAGCAGTACCCCTTCTGGGGCCAACGTCCTGACTTTC. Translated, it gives CASSTPSGANVLTF.

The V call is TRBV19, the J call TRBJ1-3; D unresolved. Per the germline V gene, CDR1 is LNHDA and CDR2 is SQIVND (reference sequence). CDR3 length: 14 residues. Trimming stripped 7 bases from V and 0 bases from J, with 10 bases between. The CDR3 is CASTYLSSGNTIYF. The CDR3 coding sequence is TGTGCCAGTACGTACCTTAGCTCTGGAAACACCATATATTTT.

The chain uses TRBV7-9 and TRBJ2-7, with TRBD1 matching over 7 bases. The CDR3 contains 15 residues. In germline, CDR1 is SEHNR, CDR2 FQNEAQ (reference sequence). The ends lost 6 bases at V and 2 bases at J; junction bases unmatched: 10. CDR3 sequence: CASRKGAGNAYEQYF. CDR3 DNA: TGTGCCAGCAGAAAGGGGGCAGGTAATGCCTACGAGCAGTACTTC.

The DNA for the CDR3 is TGTGCCAGCAGTTTTTCAGGGTTTAGCTCCTACAATGAGCAGTTCTTC. This translates into CASSFSGFSSYNEQFF. The chain joins TRBV6-5 to TRBJ2-1; D is possibly TRBD1 (5 bases). Between the trimmed V and J ends, which lost 4 bases and 0 bases, there was a span of 13 bases. The CDR3 runs to 16 residues. CDR1 MNHEY and CDR2 SVGAGI come from the germline V gene.

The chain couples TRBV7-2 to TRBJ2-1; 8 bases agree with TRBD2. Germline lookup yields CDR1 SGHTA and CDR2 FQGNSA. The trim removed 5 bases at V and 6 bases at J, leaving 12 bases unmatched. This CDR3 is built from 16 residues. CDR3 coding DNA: TGTGCCAGCAGCCCGCCCGGACTAGCACCGGCCAATGAGCAGTTCTTC. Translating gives CASSPPGLAPANEQFF.

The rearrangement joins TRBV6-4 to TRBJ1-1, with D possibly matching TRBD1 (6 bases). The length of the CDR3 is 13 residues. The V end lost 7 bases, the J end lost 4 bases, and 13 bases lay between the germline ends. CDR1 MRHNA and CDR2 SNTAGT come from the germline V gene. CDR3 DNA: TGTGCCAGCAACCAGGGGAGGGGCACTGAAGCTTTCTTT. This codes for CASNQGRGTEAFF.

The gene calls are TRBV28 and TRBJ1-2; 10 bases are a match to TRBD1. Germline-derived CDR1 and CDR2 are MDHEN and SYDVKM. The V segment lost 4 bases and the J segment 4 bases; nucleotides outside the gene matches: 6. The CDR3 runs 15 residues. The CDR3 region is CASSSQGQGFYGYTF. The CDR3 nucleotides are TGTGCCAGCAGTTCCCAGGGACAGGGGTTCTATGGCTACACCTTC.

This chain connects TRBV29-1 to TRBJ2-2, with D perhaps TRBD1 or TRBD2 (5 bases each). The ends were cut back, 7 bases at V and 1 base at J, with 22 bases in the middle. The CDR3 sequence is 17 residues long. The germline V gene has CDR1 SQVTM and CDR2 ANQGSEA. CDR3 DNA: TGCAGCGGAAGGGGCTCCGCCGGCGGGTTGAACACCGGGGAGCTGTTTTTT. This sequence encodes CSGRGSAGGLNTGELFF.

CDR3 bases: TGTGCCAGCTCACCACCGTCAGGGGCGGGTGAAAAACTGTTTTTT. Translating gives CASSPPSGAGEKLFF. This chain links TRBV18 with TRBJ1-4; tentative D call: TRBD1 (6 bases). V was trimmed by 0 bases and J by 7 bases, leaving 12 bases between them. This CDR3 comprises 15 residues. The germline V gene encodes CDR1 KGHSH and CDR2 LQKENI.

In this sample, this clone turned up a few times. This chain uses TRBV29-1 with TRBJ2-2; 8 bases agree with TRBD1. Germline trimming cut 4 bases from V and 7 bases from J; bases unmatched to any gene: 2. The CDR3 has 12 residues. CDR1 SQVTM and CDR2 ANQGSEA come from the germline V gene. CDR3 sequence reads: CSVAGGNGELFF. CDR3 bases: TGCAGCGTTGCAGGGGGCAACGGGGAGCTGTTTTTT.

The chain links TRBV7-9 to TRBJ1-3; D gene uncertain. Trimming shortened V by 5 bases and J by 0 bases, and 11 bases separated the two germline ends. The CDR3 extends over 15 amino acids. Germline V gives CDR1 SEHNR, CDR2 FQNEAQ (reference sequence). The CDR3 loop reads CASSPAGFSGNTIYF. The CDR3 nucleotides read TGTGCCAGCAGCCCAGCAGGATTCTCTGGAAACACCATATATTTT. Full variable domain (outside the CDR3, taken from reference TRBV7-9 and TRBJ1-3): DTGVSQNPRHKITKRGQNVTFRCDPISEHNRLYWYRQTLGQGPEFLTYFQNEAQLEKSRLLSDRFSAERPKGSFSTLEIQRTEQGDSAMYLCASSPAGFSGNTIYFGEGSWLTVV.

Written as DNA, the CDR3 is TGTGCCAGCAGCACTAGGGTAACTAATGAAAAACTGTTTTTT. Translating gives CASSTRVTNEKLFF. The V call is TRBV7-9, the J call TRBJ1-4; unclear D gene. This CDR3 is built from 14 residues. Trimming took off 5 bases at V and 1 base at J, with 8 bases between the two ends. Germline loops: CDR1 SEHNR, CDR2 FQNEAQ (reference sequence).

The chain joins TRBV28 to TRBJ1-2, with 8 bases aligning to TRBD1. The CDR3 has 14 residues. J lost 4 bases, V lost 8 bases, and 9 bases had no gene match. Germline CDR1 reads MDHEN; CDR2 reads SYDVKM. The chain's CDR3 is CASAFGTGGYGYTF. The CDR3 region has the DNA TGTGCCAGCGCTTTCGGGACAGGTGGCTATGGCTACACCTTC.

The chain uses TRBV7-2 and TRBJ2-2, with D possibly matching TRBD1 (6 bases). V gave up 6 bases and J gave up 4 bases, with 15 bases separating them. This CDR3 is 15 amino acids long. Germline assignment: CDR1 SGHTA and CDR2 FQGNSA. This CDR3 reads CASSLRQVFTGELFF. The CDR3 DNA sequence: TGTGCCAGCAGTCTTCGACAGGTTTTCACCGGGGAGCTGTTTTTT.

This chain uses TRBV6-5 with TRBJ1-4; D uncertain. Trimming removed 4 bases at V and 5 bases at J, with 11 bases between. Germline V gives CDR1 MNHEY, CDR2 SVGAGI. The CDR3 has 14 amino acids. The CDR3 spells CASSSTSKNEKLFF. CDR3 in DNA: TGTGCCAGCAGTTCCACCAGTAAAAATGAAAAACTGTTTTTT.